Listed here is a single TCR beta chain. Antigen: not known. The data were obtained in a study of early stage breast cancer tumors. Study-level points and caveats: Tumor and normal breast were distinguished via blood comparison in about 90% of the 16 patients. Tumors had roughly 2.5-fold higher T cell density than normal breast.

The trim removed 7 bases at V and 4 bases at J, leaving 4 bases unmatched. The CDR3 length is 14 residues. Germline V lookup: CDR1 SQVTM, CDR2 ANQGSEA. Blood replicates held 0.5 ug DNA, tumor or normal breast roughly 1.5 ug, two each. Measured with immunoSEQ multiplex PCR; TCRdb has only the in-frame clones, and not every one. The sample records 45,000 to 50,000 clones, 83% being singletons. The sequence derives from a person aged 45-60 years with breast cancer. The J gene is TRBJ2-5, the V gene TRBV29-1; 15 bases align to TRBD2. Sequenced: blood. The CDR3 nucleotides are TGCAGCGCACCGGGACTAGCGGGGGGAGAGACCCAGTACTTC. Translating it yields CSAPGLAGGETQYF.